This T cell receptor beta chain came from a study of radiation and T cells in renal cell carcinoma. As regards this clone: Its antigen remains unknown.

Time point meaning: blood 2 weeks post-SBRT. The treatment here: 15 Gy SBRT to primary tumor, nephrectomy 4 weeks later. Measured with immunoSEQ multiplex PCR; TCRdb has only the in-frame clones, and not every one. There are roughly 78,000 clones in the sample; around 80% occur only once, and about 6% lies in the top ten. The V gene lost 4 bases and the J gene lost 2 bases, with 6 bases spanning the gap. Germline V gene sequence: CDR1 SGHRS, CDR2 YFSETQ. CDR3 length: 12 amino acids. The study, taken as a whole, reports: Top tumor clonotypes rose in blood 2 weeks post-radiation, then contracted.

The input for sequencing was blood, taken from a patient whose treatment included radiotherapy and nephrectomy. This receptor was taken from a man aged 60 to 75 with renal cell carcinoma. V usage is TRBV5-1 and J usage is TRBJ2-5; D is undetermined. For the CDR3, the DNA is TGCGCCAGCAGCGCCGTTCAAGAGACCCAGTACTTC. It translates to CASSAVQETQYF.